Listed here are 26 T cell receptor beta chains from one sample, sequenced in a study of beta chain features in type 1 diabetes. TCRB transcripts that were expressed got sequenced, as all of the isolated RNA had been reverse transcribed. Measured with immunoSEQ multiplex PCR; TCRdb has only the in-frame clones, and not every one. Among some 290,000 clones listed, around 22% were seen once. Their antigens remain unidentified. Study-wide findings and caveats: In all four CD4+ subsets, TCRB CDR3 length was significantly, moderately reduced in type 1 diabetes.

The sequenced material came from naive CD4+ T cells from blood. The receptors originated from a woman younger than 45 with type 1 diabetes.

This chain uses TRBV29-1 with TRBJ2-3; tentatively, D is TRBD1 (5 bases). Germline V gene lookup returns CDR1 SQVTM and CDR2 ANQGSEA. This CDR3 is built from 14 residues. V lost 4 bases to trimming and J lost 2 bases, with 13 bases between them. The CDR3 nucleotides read TGCAGCGTTGTTCAGGGCCCTTCCACAGATACGCAGTATTTT. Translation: CSVVQGPSTDTQYF.

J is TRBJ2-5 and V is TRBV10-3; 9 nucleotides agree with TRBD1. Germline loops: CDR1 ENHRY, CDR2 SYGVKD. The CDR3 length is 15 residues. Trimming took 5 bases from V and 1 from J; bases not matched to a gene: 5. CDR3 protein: CAISWDRVSQETQYF. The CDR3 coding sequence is TGTGCCATCAGTTGGGACAGGGTGTCCCAAGAGACCCAGTACTTC.

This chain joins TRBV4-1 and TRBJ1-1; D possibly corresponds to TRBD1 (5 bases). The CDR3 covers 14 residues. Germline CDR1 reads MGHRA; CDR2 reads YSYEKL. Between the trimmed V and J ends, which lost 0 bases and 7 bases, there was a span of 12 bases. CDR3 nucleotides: TGCGCCAGCAGCCAAGATCTAGGGCAGGGTGAAGCTTTCTTT. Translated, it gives CASSQDLGQGEAFF.

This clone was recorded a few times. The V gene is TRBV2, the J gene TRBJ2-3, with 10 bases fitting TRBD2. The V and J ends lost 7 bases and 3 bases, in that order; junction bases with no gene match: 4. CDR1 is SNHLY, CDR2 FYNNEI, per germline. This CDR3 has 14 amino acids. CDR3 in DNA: TGTGCCAGCAAGCCGGGACTAGCGACAGATACGCAGTATTTT. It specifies CASKPGLATDTQYF.

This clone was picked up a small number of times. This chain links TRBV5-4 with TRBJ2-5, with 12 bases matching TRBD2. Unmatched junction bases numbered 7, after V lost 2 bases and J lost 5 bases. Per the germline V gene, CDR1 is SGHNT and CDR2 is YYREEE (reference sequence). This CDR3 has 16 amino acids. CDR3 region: CASSLGLAGPGETQYF. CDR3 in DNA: TGTGCCAGCAGCTTAGGACTAGCGGGGCCAGGGGAGACCCAGTACTTC.

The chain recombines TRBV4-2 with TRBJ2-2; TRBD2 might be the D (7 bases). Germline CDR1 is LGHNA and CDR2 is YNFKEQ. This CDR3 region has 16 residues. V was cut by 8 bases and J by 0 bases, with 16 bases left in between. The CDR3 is CASLVGGGANTGELFF. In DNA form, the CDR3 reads TGTGCCAGCCTAGTTGGCGGGGGCGCGAACACCGGGGAGCTGTTTTTT.

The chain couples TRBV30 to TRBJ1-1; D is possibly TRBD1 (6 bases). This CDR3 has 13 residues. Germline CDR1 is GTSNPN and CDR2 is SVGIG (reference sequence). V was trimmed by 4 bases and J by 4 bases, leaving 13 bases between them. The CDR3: CAWTRVRGTEAFF. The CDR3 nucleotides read TGTGCCTGGACTCGGGTCAGGGGCACTGAAGCTTTCTTT.

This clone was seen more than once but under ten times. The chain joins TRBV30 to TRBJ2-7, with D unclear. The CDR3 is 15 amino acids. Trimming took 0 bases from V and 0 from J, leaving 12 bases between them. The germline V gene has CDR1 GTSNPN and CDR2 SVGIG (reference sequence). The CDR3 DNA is TGTGCCTGGAGTGTACCCAGTTTTGCCTCCTACGAGCAGTACTTC. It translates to CAWSVPSFASYEQYF. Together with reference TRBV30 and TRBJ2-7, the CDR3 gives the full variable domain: SQTIHQWPATLVQPVGSPLSLECTVEGTSNPNLYWYRQAAGRGLQLLFYSVGIGQISSEVPQNLSASRPQDRQFILSSKKLLLSDSGFYLCAWSVPSFASYEQYFGPGTRLTVT.

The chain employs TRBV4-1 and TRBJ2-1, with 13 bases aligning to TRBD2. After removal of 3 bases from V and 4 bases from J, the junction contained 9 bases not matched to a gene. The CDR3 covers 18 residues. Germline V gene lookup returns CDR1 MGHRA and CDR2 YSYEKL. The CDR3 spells CASSQELPGLAGYNEQFF. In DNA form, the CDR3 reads TGCGCCAGCAGCCAGGAATTGCCGGGACTAGCGGGATACAATGAGCAGTTCTTC.

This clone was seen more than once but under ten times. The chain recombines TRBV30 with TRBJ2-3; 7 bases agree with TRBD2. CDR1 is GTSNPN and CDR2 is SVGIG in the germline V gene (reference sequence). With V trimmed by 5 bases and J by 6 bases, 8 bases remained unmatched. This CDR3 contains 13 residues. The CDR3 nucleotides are TGTGCCTGGGGGGAGGGAACTGCGGATACGCAGTATTTT. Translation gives CAWGEGTADTQYF.

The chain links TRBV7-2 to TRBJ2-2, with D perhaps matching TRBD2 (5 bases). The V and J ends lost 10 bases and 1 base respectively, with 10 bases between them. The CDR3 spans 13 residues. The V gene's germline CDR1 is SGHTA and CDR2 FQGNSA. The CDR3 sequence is CATLTRNTGELFF. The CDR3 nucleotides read TGTGCCACCCTTACTAGGAACACCGGGGAGCTGTTTTTT.

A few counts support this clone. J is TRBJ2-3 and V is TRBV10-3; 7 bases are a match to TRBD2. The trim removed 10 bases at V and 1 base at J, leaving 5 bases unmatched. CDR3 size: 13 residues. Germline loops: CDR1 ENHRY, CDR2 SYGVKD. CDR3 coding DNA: TGTGCCACCTGCCGGGAGGGCACAGATACGCAGTATTTT. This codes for CATCREGTDTQYF.

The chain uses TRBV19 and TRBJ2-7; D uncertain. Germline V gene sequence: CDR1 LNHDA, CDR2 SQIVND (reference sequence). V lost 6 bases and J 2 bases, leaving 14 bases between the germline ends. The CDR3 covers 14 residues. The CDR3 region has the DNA TGTGCCAGTAGCCCCGCCCCCGGAGCCTACGAGCAGTACTTC. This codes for CASSPAPGAYEQYF.

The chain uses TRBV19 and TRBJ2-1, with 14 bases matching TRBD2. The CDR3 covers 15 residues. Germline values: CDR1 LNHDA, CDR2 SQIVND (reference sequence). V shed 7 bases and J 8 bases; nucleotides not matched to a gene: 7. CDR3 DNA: TGTGCCAGTATTGGACTAGCGGGAGGAGGGTATGAGCAGTTCTTC. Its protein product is CASIGLAGGGYEQFF.

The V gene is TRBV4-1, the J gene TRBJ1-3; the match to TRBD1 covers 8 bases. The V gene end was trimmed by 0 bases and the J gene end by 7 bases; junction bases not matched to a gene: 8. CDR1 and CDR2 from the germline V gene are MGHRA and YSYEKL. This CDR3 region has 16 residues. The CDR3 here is CASSQDRSPGGNTIYF. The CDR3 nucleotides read TGCGCCAGCAGCCAAGATAGGTCCCCAGGGGGCAACACCATATATTTT.

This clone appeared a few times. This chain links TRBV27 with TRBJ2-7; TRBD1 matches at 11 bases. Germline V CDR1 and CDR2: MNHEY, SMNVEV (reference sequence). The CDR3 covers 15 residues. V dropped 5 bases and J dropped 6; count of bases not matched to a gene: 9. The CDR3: CASSPHGQGAGEQYF. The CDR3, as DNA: TGTGCCAGCAGTCCACACGGACAGGGGGCTGGCGAGCAGTACTTC.

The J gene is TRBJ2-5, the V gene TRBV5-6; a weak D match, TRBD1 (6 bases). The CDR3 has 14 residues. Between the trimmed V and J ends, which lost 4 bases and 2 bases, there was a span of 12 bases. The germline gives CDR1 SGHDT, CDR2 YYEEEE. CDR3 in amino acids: CASSVPQGQETQYF. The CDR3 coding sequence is TGTGCCAGCAGCGTACCACAGGGTCAAGAGACCCAGTACTTC.

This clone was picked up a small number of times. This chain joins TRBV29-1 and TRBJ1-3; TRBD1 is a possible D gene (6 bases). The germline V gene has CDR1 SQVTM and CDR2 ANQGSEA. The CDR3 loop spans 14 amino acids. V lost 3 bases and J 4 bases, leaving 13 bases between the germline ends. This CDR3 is CSVDSTGSGNTIYF. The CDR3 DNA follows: TGCAGCGTTGATTCAACAGGGTCGGGAAACACCATATATTTT. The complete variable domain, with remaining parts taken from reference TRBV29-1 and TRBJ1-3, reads SAVISQKPSRDICQRGTSLTIQCQVDSQVTMMFWYRQQPGQSLTLIATANQGSEATYESGFVIDKFPISRPNLTFSTLTVSNMSPEDSSIYLCSVDSTGSGNTIYFGEGSWLTVV.

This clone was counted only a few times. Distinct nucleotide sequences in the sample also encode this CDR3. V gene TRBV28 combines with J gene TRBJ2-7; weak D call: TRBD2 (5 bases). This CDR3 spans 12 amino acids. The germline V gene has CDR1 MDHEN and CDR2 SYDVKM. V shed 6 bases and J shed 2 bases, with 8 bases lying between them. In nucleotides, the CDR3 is TGTGCCAGCAGCTCGGGGACCTACGAGCAGTACTTC. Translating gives CASSSGTYEQYF.

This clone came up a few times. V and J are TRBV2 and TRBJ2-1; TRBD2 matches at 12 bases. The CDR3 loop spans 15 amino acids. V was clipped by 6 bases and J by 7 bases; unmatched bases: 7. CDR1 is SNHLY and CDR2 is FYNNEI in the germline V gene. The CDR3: CASSMGTSGLNEQFF. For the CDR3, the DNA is TGTGCCAGCAGCATGGGGACTAGCGGGCTGAATGAGCAGTTCTTC.

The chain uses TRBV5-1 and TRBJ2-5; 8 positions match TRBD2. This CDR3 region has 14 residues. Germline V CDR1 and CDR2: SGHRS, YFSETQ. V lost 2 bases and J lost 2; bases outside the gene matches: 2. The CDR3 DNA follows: TGCGCCAGCAGCTTCCAGCGGGGGCAAGAGACCCAGTACTTC. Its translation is CASSFQRGQETQYF.

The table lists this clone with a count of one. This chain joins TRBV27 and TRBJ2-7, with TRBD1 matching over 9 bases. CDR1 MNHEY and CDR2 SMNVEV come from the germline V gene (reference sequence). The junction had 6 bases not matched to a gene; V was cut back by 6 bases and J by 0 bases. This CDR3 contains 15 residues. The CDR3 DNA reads TGTGCCAGCAGACGACAGGGGGTGAGCTCCTACGAGCAGTACTTC. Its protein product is CASRRQGVSSYEQYF.

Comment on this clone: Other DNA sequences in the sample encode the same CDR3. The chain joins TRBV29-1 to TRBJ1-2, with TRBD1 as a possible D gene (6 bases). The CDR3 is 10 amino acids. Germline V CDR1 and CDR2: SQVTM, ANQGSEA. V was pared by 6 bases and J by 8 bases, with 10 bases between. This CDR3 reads CSVFQGGYTF. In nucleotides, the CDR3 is TGCAGCGTGTTTCAGGGGGGCTACACCTTC.

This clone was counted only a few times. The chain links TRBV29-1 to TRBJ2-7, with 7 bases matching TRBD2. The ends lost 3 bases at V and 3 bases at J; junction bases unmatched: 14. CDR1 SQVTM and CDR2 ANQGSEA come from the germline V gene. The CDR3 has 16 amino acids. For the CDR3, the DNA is TGCAGCGTTGATACCCCTGAGGCGCCGGGGGGCTACGAGCAGTACTTC. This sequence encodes CSVDTPEAPGGYEQYF.

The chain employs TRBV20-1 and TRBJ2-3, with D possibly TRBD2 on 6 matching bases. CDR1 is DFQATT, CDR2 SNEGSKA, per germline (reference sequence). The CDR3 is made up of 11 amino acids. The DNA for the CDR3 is TGCAGCTTAGCGGACACAGATACGCAGTATTTT. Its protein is CSLADTDTQYF.

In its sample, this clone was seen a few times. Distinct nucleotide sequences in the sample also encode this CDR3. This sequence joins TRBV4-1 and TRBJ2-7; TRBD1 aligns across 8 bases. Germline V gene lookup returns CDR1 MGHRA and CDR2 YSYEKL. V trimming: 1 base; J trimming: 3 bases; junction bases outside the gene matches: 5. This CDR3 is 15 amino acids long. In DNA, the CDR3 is TGCGCCAGCAGCCAAGTGGGGACAGGAGACTACGAGCAGTACTTC. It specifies CASSQVGTGDYEQYF.